These T cell receptor beta chains were read from a single sample in a study of STAT5B mutations in CD4+ large granular lymphocyte leukemia. Profiled with immunoSEQ multiplex PCR; TCRdb holds only in-frame clones, not every one. In the table there are around 34,000 clones, about 82% of which are singletons. The specimen sequenced was CD4+ T cells from blood buffy coats. The source is a human donor in good health. CDR3s include the opening cysteine and the closing phenylalanine or tryptophan. A D gene is named only where the DNA matches it firmly. Clone size appears in some rows only: once, few, many, or a class for an expanded clone.

TRBJ2-7 TRBD1 once TRBV7-3 CASSPQGDSYEQYF TGTGCCAGCAGCCCACAGGGGGACTCCTACGAGCAGTACTTC
TRBJ1-2 . . TRBV6-5 CASSYSSPRSYGYTF TGTGCCAGCAGTTACTCGTCCCCTCGGTCCTATGGCTACACCTTC
TRBJ2-2 TRBD1 . TRBV10-3 CAISESKGQGKGELFF TGTGCCATCAGTGAGTCGAAAGGACAGGGGAAGGGGGAGCTGTTTTTT
TRBJ1-2 . . TRBV6-1 CASSDWQNYGYTF TGTGCCAGCAGTGATTGGCAGAACTATGGCTACACCTTC
TRBJ2-1 TRBD2 . TRBV6-6 CASSYVAGHNEQFF TGTGCCAGCAGTTACGTAGCGGGACACAATGAGCAGTTCTTC
TRBJ2-7 TRBD1 . TRBV28 CASFSSGQENYEQYF TGTGCCAGCTTCAGCTCGGGACAGGAGAACTACGAGCAGTACTTC
TRBJ2-3 . . TRBV4-3 CASSQEWQATDTQYF TGCGCCAGCAGCCAAGAATGGCAGGCTACAGATACGCAGTATTTT
TRBJ2-1 . few TRBV28 CASSPFLNEGVF TGTGCCAGCAGTCCTTTTCTCAATGAGGGGGTCTTC
TRBJ1-1 . few TRBV29-1 CSVLREPEAFF TGCAGCGTCCTCCGGGAGCCTGAAGCTTTCTTT
TRBJ1-2 . . TRBV12-5 CASGSLAQGGYTF TGTGCTAGTGGTTCTTTAGCACAAGGAGGCTACACCTTC
TRBJ1-4 . . TRBV7-9 CASSLEVAEKLFF TGTGCCAGCAGCTTAGAGGTGGCTGAAAAACTGTTTTTT
TRBJ2-7 . . TRBV11-3 CASTEAPSSYEQYF TGTGCCAGCACCGAGGCTCCTTCCTCCTACGAGCAGTACTTC
TRBJ2-4 TRBD2 . TRBV6-1 CASSVELAGVGAKNIQYF TGTGCCAGCAGTGTGGAACTAGCGGGAGTTGGGGCCAAAAACATTCAGTACTTC
TRBJ2-2 . once TRBV5-1 CASSGGQVGTGELFF TGCGCCAGCAGCGGGGGTCAGGTTGGCACCGGGGAGCTGTTTTTT
TRBJ1-4 . . TRBV27 CASRPSGSQSEKLFF TGTGCCAGCAGGCCCAGTGGGTCCCAATCTGAAAAACTGTTTTTT
TRBJ2-2 . once TRBV5-4 CASSPRTQNTGELFF TGTGCCAGCAGTCCACGGACTCAGAACACCGGGGAGCTGTTTTTT
TRBJ2-7 . once TRBV28 CASSFLFYEQYF TGTGCCAGCAGTTTCCTTTTCTACGAGCAGTACTTC
TRBJ2-7 . . TRBV19 CASSIDLGVPTYEQYF TGTGCCAGTAGTATAGATCTGGGGGTCCCTACCTACGAGCAGTACTTC
TRBJ2-7 . . TRBV10-3 CAIRPDSSSYEQYF TGTGCCATCAGGCCGGACAGCAGCTCCTACGAGCAGTACTTC
TRBJ2-2 . . TRBV12-5 CASGLPQGRNTGELFF TGTGCTAGTGGTTTGCCCCAGGGGAGGAACACCGGGGAGCTGTTTTTT
TRBJ1-1 . . TRBV6-5 CASSYSAGSSNTEAFF TGTGCCAGCAGTTACTCTGCAGGCAGTTCGAACACTGAAGCTTTCTTT
TRBJ1-5 . . TRBV7-2 CASSLAGGREPQHF TGTGCCAGCAGCTTAGCGGGGGGGCGAGAACCCCAGCATTTT
TRBJ1-5 . . TRBV12-5 CASGRGGRSNQPQHF TGTGCTAGTGGCCGGGGGGGGAGAAGCAATCAGCCCCAGCATTTT
TRBJ1-4 . . TRBV7-3 CASSLRAGDEKLFF TGTGCCAGCAGCTTAAGGGCAGGGGATGAAAAACTGTTTTTT
TRBJ2-1 . . TRBV11-3 CASSPGAELSSSYNEQFF TGTGCCAGCAGCCCCGGAGCGGAGCTCTCCAGCTCCTACAATGAGCAGTTCTTC
TRBJ2-7 . . TRBV7-9 CASRRTGAYEQYF TGTGCCAGCAGACGGACTGGGGCCTACGAGCAGTACTTC
TRBJ1-2 TRBD1 . TRBV4-1 CASSFGQGNYGYTF TGCGCCAGCAGCTTCGGACAGGGTAACTATGGCTACACCTTC
TRBJ1-6 . . TRBV10-3 CAISGSQFYNSPLHF TGTGCCATCAGTGGCTCCCAGTTCTATAATTCACCCCTCCACTTT
TRBJ1-2 TRBD1 . TRBV19 CASSIRQGDYGYTF TGTGCCAGTAGTATTAGACAGGGGGACTATGGCTACACCTTC
TRBJ1-4 . . TRBV18 CASSPGVREKLFF TGTGCCAGCTCACCGGGGGTCCGTGAAAAACTGTTTTTT
TRBJ2-7 . . TRBV5-1 CASSLGTTQREQYF TGCGCCAGCAGCTTAGGGACAACCCAGCGCGAGCAGTACTTC
TRBJ1-2 . . TRBV11-2 CASSLRSGNGYTF TGTGCCAGCAGCTTACGGTCCGGGAATGGCTACACCTTC
TRBJ2-7 . . TRBV19 CASTPHWGDSSYEQYF TGTGCCAGTACCCCGCATTGGGGTGACAGTTCCTACGAGCAGTACTTC
TRBJ1-5 TRBD1 . TRBV19 CASRQGGNQPQHF TGTGCCAGCAGACAGGGTGGCAATCAGCCCCAGCATTTT
TRBJ2-7 TRBD1 few TRBV6-1 CASKTRTGFYEQYF TGTGCCAGCAAGACTCGGACAGGGTTCTACGAGCAGTACTTC
TRBJ2-4 TRBD2 . TRBV5-1 CASSLREGYIQYF TGCGCCAGCAGCTTGAGGGAGGGGTACATTCAGTACTTC
TRBJ2-7 . . TRBV6-1 CASSEPYGVYEQYF TGTGCCAGCAGTGAACCCTACGGGGTTTACGAGCAGTACTTC
TRBJ1-4 TRBD1 . TRBV18 CASSSLTGQKGKLFF TGTGCCAGCTCATCTCTGACAGGGCAGAAGGGAAAACTGTTTTTT
TRBJ2-5 . . TRBV5-1 CASSLLTEGETQYF TGCGCCAGCAGCTTGCTGACGGAGGGGGAGACCCAGTACTTC
TRBJ2-1 . . TRBV28 CASRSSLPGLLNEQFF TGTGCCAGCAGATCCTCCCTGCCGGGACTCCTAAATGAGCAGTTCTTC
TRBJ2-1 . . TRBV7-3 CASSLGQANNEQFF TGTGCCAGCAGCCTGGGACAAGCTAACAATGAGCAGTTCTTC
TRBJ2-1 . . TRBV19 CASTQASAGSYNEQFF TGTGCCAGTACCCAGGCTAGCGCTGGCTCCTACAATGAGCAGTTCTTC
TRBJ1-5 . . TRBV7-8 CASSLAQGASYSNQPQHF TGTGCCAGCAGCTTAGCACAGGGCGCCTCTTATAGCAATCAGCCCCAGCATTTT
TRBJ2-2 . . TRBV9 CASSVGGAQNTGELFF TGTGCCAGCAGCGTGGGGGGGGCGCAGAACACCGGGGAGCTGTTTTTT
TRBJ1-2 TRBD1 . TRBV6-6 CATGGQGTFGYTF TGTGCCACTGGGGGACAGGGGACTTTCGGCTACACCTTC
TRBJ2-1 . . TRBV7-3 CASSLTDYNEQFF TGTGCCAGCAGCTTAACGGATTACAATGAGCAGTTCTTC
TRBJ1-4 TRBD1 once TRBV5-1 CASSFADRDEKLFF TGCGCCAGCAGCTTCGCGGACAGGGATGAAAAACTGTTTTTT